This T cell receptor beta chain was found in a study of regulatory T cells in long-lasting Graves disease. Time point in this sample: persistent/refractory GD, antithyroid drugs over 5 years with positive TRAb. Preparation of the TCR library used RNA extracted from PBMCs. Enrollment of patients was through an endocrinology department in Xi'an, China. Tubes containing EDTA received about 9.7 milliliters of drawn peripheral blood. With respect to this clonotype: What it binds is not known.

Both iRepertoire HTBI primers and Arm-PCR of CDR3 regions were used to build the TCR beta libraries. TCRdb re-analysed the multiplex PCR reads in MiXCR, keeping a single row per CDR3 protein. The sample has 300,000 to 400,000 distinct CDR3 sequences, around 20% seen once. The CDR3 runs 16 residues. Germline lookup yields CDR1 SGHTA and CDR2 FQGNSA. V gave up 1 base and J gave up 3 bases; unmatched junction bases: 8. Regarding the study as a whole: Newly diagnosed disease favored TRBV20-1 and TRBJ2-1 over persistent disease. The small sample size may have reduced accuracy.

The material sequenced was peripheral blood mononuclear cells (PBMCs), taken when the disease was refractory, from a patient treated with antithyroid drugs. This TCR derives from a female donor with Graves disease. The chain recombines TRBV7-2 with TRBJ2-7; 8 nucleotides agree with TRBD1. CDR3 protein: CASSLDRRDRRYEQYF. For the CDR3, the DNA is TGTGCCAGCAGCTTAGATCGTCGGGACAGGCGCTACGAGCAGTACTTC. Filled out from reference TRBV7-2 and TRBJ2-7, the complete variable domain reads GAGVSQSPSNKVTEKGKDVELRCDPISGHTALYWYRQSLGQGLEFLIYFQGNSAPDKSGLPSDRFSAERTGGSVSTLTIQRTQQEDSAVYLCASSLDRRDRRYEQYFGPGTRLTVT.